This T cell receptor (beta chain) was obtained from a study of PD-L1 blockade in urothelial cancer. Germline CDR1 is SGHRS and CDR2 is YFSETQ. The CDR3 sequence is 15 residues long. Trimming took off 0 bases at V and 4 bases at J, with 13 bases between the two ends. Using immunoSEQ multiplex PCR, the repertoire was profiled, and TCRdb retains in-frame clones only, with some absent. Of about 74,000 clones in the sample, approximately 87% were seen once. Time point here: pretreatment peripheral blood. The rearrangement uses TRBV5-1 and TRBJ2-5, with D perhaps TRBD1 (6 bases). This TCR was sampled from a man in his 70s with urothelial cancer. This sample comprised PBMCs, obtained around atezolizumab (anti-PD-L1) treatment. The DNA of the CDR3 is TGCGCCAGCAGCTTGGAACAGGGTCCGTTAGAGACCCAGTACTTC. This encodes CASSLEQGPLETQYF.